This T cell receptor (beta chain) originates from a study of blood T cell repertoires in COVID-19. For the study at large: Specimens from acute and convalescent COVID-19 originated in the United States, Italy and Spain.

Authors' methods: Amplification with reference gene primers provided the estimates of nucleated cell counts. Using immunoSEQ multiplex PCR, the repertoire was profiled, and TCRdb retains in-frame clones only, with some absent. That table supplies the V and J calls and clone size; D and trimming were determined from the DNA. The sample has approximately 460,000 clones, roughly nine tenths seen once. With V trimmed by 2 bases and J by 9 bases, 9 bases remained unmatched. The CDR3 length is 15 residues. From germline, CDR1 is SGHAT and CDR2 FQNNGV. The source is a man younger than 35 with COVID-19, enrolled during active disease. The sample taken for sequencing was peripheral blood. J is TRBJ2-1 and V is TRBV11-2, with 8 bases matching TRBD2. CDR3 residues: CASSLYGTSQGEQFF. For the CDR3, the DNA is TGTGCCAGCAGCTTATATGGGACTAGTCAAGGTGAGCAGTTCTTC.